The 9 T cell receptor beta chains given below trace back to one sample, sequenced in a study of patients and donors after allogeneic stem cell transplantation. TCRdb reprocessed the RT-PCR reads with MiXCR, giving one entry per CDR3 protein. The sample yields over 400,000 distinct CDR3 sequences, roughly 17% seen once. Material for sequencing was blood, either unsorted or a sorted T cell fraction (not recorded which). The source of these receptors is a human donor who was either an allogeneic HSCT recipient or a stem cell or donor lymphocyte infusion donor (not recorded which). It is not recorded whose cells these are; they may come from a transplant donor.

The genes are TRBV4-1 and TRBJ2-4; 8 nucleotides agree with TRBD1. This CDR3 is built from 15 residues. Trimming took 1 base from V and 9 from J; bases not matched to a gene: 8. Germline loops: CDR1 MGHRA, CDR2 YSYEKL. DNA for the CDR3: TGCGCCAGCAGCCAAGGTCTAGGACAGGGCAGCATTCAGTACTTC. Amino acid sequence: CASSQGLGQGSIQYF.

This clonotype has a handful of counts. The chain employs TRBV7-2 and TRBJ2-5; 8 bases are shared with TRBD1. From germline, CDR1 is SGHTA and CDR2 FQGNSA. The CDR3 is 15 amino acids. V shed 3 bases, J shed 5 bases, and the junction held 8 bases outside the gene matches. CDR3 in DNA: TGTGCCAGCAGCTTCGACAGGGGAGAATGGGAGACCCAGTACTTC. Translated: CASSFDRGEWETQYF.

This clonotype was found many times. One end of the junction fails to match germline, which may point to a read error. This chain links TRBV7-9 with TRBJ2-7, with no clear D. There are 11 residues in the CDR3. CDR1 is SEHNR, CDR2 FQNEAQ, per germline (reference sequence). In DNA form, the CDR3 reads TGTGCCAGCAGCTCTTATTACGAACAGTACTTC. As protein: CASSSYYEQYF. The whole variable domain, remainder taken from reference TRBV7-9 and TRBJ2-7, is DTGVSQNPRHKITKRGQNVTFRCDPISEHNRLYWYRQTLGQGPEFLTYFQNEAQLEKSRLLSDRFSAERPKGSFSTLEIQRTEQGDSAMYLCASSSYYEQYFGPGTRLTVT.

This clonotype was picked up a small number of times. J is TRBJ2-2 and V is TRBV24-1; TRBD1 agrees at 8 bases. Per germline, CDR1 KGHDR and CDR2 SFDVKD. This CDR3 is 16 amino acids long. Trimming took 5 bases from V and 1 from J; bases not matched to a gene: 5. The CDR3 DNA follows: TGTGCCACCAGTGCACGGACAGGGCTGAACACCGGGGAGCTGTTTTTT. Protein product: CATSARTGLNTGELFF.

This clonotype turned up a few times. The V and J genes are TRBV7-4 and TRBJ2-3; 9 bases agree with TRBD2. The CDR3 length is 17 residues. Per the germline V gene, CDR1 is SGHVT and CDR2 is SQSDAQ. V lost 4 bases to trimming and J lost 4 bases; unmatched junction nucleotides: 12. CDR3 sequence reads: CASSSHRTGLASDTQYF. In nucleotides, the CDR3 is TGTGCCAGCAGCTCACACCGCACGGGACTAGCATCAGATACGCAGTATTTT.

The chain carries TRBV9 and TRBJ1-4; no definite D call. V was clipped by 0 bases and J by 8 bases, with 5 bases between them. CDR1 SGDLS and CDR2 YYNGEE come from the germline V gene. The CDR3 has 12 residues. CDR3: CASSVGSEKLFF. The CDR3 bases are TGTGCCAGCAGCGTAGGATCAGAAAAACTGTTTTTT.

This sequence joins TRBV4-3 and TRBJ2-1; TRBD2 might be the D (6 bases). The germline gives CDR1 LGHNA, CDR2 YSLEER. V was trimmed by 0 bases and J by 7 bases, leaving 13 bases between them. This CDR3 spans 15 amino acids. The CDR3 protein is CASSQDPGGGNEQFF. The DNA for the CDR3 is TGCGCCAGCAGCCAAGATCCCGGGGGTGGGAATGAGCAGTTCTTC.

There are a few counts of this clonotype. The genes are TRBV29-1 and TRBJ1-5; tentative D call: TRBD1 (5 bases). The ends were cut back, 4 bases at V and 1 base at J, with 11 bases in the middle. The CDR3 is 14 amino acids. Germline V gene data show CDR1 as SQVTM and CDR2 as ANQGSEA. The DNA of the CDR3 is TGCAGCGTTGGGGGGACGGGGAGCAATCAGCCCCAGCATTTT. As protein: CSVGGTGSNQPQHF.

The chain links TRBV7-2 to TRBJ2-7, with TRBD1 as a possible D gene (5 bases). The V gene lost 1 base and the J gene lost 3 bases, with 13 bases spanning the gap. Germline assignment: CDR1 SGHTA and CDR2 FQGNSA. The CDR3 runs 15 residues. The CDR3 sequence: CASSLVGQGSYEQYF. CDR3 DNA sequence: TGTGCCAGCAGCTTAGTGGGGCAGGGAAGCTACGAGCAGTACTTC.